Detailed here is one TCR beta chain. The sample comes from a study of blood T cell repertoires in COVID-19. At the level of the study: There were acute and convalescent COVID-19 samples, and they came from the United States, Italy and Spain. Nucleic acid was either cDNA or gDNA, and it came from T cells, B-cell-depleted T cells, or PBMCs.

Per the study methods: Estimation of nucleated cell counts was performed using reference gene primer amplification. Method: immunoSEQ multiplex PCR; TCRdb's copy keeps in-frame clones and lacks some. From that table come the V and J calls and clone size; the DNA was used to work out D and trimming. Of hundreds of thousands of clones listed, about 85% are singletons. CDR3 size: 16 residues. J lost 0 bases, V lost 5 bases, and 6 bases had no gene match. Germline V gene data show CDR1 as MDHEN and CDR2 as SYDVKM. Specimen: peripheral blood. This receptor was identified in a man aged 18 to 30 with active or convalescent COVID-19. This chain joins TRBV28 and TRBJ2-1, with 8 bases that match TRBD1. Here the CDR3 reads CASSIGTGNSYNEQFF. CDR3 nucleotide sequence: TGTGCCAGCAGTATAGGGACAGGTAACTCCTACAATGAGCAGTTCTTC.